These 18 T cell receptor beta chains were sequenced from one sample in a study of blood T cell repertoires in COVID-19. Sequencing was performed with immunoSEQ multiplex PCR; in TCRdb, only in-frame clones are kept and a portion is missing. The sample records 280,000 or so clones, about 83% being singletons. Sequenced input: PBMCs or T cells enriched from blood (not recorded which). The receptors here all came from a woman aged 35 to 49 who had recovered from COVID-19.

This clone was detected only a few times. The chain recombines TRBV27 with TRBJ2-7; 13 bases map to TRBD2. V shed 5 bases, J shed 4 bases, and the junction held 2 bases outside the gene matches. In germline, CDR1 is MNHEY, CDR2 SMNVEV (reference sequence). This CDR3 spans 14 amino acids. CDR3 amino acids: CASSATSGRYEQYF. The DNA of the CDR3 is TGTGCCAGCAGTGCGACTAGCGGGAGGTACGAGCAGTACTTC.

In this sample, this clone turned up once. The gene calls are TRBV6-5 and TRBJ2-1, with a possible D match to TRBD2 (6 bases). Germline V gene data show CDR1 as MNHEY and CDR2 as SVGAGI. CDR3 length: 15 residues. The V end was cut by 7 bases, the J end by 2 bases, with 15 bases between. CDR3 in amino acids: CASMGWGGAYNEQFF. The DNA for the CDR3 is TGTGCCAGCATGGGGTGGGGCGGGGCCTACAATGAGCAGTTCTTC.

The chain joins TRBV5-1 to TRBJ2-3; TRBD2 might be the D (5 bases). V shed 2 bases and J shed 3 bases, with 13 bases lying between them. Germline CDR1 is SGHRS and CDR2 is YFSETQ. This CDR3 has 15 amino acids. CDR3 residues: CASSFRGYSTDTQYF. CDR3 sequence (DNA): TGCGCCAGCAGCTTTAGAGGGTATTCTACAGATACGCAGTATTTT. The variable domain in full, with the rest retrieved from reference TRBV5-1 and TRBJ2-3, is KAGVTQTPRYLIKTRGQQVTLSCSPISGHRSVSWYQQTPGQGLQFLFEYFSETQRNKGNFPGRFSGRQFSNSRSEMNVSTLELGDSALYLCASSFRGYSTDTQYFGPGTRLTVL.

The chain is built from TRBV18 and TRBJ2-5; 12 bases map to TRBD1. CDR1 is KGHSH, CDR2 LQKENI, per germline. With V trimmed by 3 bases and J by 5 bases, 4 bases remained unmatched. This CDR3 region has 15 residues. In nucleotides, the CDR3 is TGTGCCAGCTCACCGGGGACAGGGGGCGTGGAGACCCAGTACTTC. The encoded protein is CASSPGTGGVETQYF.

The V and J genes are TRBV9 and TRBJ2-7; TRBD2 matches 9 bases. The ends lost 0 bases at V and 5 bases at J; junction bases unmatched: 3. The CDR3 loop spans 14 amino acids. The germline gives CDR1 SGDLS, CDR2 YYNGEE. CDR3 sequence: CASSVAPSGNEQYF. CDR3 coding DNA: TGTGCCAGCAGCGTAGCTCCTAGCGGGAACGAGCAGTACTTC. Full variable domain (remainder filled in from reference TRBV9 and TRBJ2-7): DSGVTQTPKHLITATGQRVTLRCSPRSGDLSVYWYQQSLDQGLQFLIQYYNGEERAKGNILERFSAQQFPDLHSELNLSSLELGDSALYFCASSVAPSGNEQYFGPGTRLTVT.

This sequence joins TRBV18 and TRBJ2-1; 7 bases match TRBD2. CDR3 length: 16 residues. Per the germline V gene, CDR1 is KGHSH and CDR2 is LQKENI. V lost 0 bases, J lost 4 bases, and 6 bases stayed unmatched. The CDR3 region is CASSPPLAETYNEQFF. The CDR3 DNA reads TGTGCCAGCTCACCACCGCTAGCGGAGACGTACAATGAGCAGTTCTTC. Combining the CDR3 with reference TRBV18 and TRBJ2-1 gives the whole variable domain NAGVMQNPRHLVRRRGQEARLRCSPMKGHSHVYWYRQLPEEGLKFMVYLQKENIIDESGMPKERFSAEFPKEGPSILRIQQVVRGDSAAYFCASSPPLAETYNEQFFGPGTRLTVL.

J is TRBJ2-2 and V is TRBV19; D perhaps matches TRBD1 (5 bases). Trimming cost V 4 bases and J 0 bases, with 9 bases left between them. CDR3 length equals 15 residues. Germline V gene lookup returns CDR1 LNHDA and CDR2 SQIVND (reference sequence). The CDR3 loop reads CASSSGAANTGELFF. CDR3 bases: TGTGCCAGTAGTAGTGGGGCCGCGAACACCGGGGAGCTGTTTTTT.

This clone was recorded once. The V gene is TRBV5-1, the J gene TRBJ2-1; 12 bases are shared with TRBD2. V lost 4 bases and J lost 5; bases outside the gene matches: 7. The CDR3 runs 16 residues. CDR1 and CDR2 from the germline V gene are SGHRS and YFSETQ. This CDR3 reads CASSARLAGANNEQFF. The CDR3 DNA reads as TGCGCCAGCAGCGCTAGACTAGCGGGAGCAAACAATGAGCAGTTCTTC.

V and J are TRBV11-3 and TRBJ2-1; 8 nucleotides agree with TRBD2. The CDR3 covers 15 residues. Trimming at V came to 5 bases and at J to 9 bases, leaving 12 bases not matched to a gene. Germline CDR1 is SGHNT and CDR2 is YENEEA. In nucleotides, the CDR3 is TGTGCCAGCAGCCCAACTAGCGGTTCATGGGGTGAGCAGTTCTTC. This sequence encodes CASSPTSGSWGEQFF.

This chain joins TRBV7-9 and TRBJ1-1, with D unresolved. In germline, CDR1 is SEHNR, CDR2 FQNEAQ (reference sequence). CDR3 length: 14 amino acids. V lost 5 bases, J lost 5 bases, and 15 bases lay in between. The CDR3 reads CASSVGGEGTEAFF. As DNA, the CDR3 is TGTGCCAGCAGCGTGGGCGGGGAAGGAACTGAAGCTTTCTTT.

Written as DNA, the CDR3 is TGTGCCAGCCGAACCTCGGCTACAAGCGCAGAGACCCAGTACTTC. This sequence encodes CASRTSATSAETQYF. The chain employs TRBV28 and TRBJ2-5, with D uncertain. The V and J ends lost 8 bases and 4 bases respectively, with 20 bases between them. Germline CDR1 reads MDHEN; CDR2 reads SYDVKM. The CDR3 totals 15 residues.

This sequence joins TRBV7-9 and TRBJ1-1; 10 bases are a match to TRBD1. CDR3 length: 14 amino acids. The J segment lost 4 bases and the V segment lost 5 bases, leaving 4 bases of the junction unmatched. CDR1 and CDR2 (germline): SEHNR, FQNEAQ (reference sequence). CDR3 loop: CASSRTGGSTEAFF. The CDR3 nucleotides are TGTGCCAGCAGCAGGACAGGGGGATCCACTGAAGCTTTCTTT.

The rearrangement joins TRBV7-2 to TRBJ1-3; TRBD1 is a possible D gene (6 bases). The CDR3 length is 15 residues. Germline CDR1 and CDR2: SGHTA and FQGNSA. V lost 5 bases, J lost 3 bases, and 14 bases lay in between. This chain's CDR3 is CASSPIGQIGNTIYF. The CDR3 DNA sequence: TGTGCCAGCAGCCCCATCGGACAGATTGGAAACACCATATATTTT.

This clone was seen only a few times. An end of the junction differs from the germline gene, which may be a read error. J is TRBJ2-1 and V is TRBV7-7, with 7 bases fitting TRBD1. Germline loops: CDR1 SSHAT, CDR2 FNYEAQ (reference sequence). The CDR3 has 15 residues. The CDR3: CASSLDQGAYNEQFF. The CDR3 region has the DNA TGTGCTAGCAGCTTAGATCAGGGGGCCTACAATGAGCAGTTCTTC.

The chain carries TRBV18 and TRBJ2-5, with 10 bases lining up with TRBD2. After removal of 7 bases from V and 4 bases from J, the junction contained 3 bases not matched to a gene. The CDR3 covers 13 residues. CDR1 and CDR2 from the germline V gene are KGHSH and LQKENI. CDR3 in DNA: TGTGCCAGCTACGGGACTAGCGCAGAGACCCAGTACTTC. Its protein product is CASYGTSAETQYF. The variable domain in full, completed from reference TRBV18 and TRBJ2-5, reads NAGVMQNPRHLVRRRGQEARLRCSPMKGHSHVYWYRQLPEEGLKFMVYLQKENIIDESGMPKERFSAEFPKEGPSILRIQQVVRGDSAAYFCASYGTSAETQYFGPGTRLLVL.

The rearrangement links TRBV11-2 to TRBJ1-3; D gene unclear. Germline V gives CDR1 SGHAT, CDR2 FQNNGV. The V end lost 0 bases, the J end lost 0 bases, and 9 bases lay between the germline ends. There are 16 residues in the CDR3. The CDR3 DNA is TGTGCCAGCAGCTTAGATCCGGGATACTCTGGAAACACCATATATTTT. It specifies CASSLDPGYSGNTIYF. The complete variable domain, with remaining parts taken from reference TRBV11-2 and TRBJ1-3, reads EAGVAQSPRYKIIEKRQSVAFWCNPISGHATLYWYQQILGQGPKLLIQFQNNGVVDDSQLPKDRFSAERLKGVDSTLKIQPAKLEDSAVYLCASSLDPGYSGNTIYFGEGSWLTVV.

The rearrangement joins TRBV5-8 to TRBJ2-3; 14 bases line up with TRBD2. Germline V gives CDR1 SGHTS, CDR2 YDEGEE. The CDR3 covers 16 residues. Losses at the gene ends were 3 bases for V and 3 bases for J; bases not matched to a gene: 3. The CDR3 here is CASSSRLAGGTDTQYF. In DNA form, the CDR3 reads TGTGCCAGCAGCTCGAGACTAGCGGGAGGGACAGATACGCAGTATTTT.

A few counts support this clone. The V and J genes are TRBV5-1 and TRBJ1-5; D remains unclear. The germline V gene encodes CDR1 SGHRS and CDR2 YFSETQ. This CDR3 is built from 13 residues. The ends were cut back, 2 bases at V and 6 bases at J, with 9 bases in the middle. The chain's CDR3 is CASSLEGSQPQHF. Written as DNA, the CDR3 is TGCGCCAGCAGCTTAGAGGGATCTCAGCCCCAGCATTTT.